This T cell receptor (beta chain) originates from a study of cytomegalovirus exposure and HLA in healthy donors. Study conclusions and caveats: In a later analysis, the majority of CMV-associated beta chains seemingly showed HLA restriction. Per published accounts, TCR beta sequences correctly predicted the HLA-A and HLA-B alleles of most subjects.

Germline V CDR1 and CDR2: SGHAT, FQNNGV. V was cut by 0 bases and J by 9 bases, with 14 bases left in between. This CDR3 is built from 14 residues. Remarks on this clone: The antigen is not known.

Amplification used 60 Vbeta primers and 13 Jbeta primers. Profiled with immunoSEQ multiplex PCR; TCRdb holds only in-frame clones, not every one. The sample contains 140,000 to 150,000 clones, roughly 66% of which appear only once. The sequence derives from a woman aged 18-29 years in good health and CMV-seronegative. The sample was PBMCs. This chain links TRBV11-2 with TRBJ1-2, with a tentative D call TRBD1 (5 bases). The CDR3 protein is CASSLDGTGSRYTF. As DNA, the CDR3 is TGTGCCAGCAGCTTAGATGGAACAGGCTCGCGCTACACCTTC.